This T cell receptor (beta chain) was identified during a study of T cell repertoires in cytomegalovirus infection. In the study overall: Both a matching HLA type and CMV infection were indicated by public TCR beta signatures.

This clonotype was counted only a few times. The CDR3 is 13 residues long. The V and J ends lost 5 bases and 1 base respectively, with 6 bases between them. Germline values: CDR1 MNHNY, CDR2 SVGAGI (reference sequence). Via MiXCR, TCRdb re-called the reads, giving one row per CDR3 protein. The sample records about 210,000 distinct CDR3 sequences, 6% to 8% being singletons. The sequenced material came from PBMCs. This rearrangement joins TRBV6-6 to TRBJ1-5; D ambiguous. The TCR originated in a human donor in good health (CMV status not recorded). Some clones in this sample may be carry-over from other donors' samples. The CDR3 DNA reads as TGTGCCAGCAGTAAGACGAGCAATCAGCCCCAGCATTTT. Protein: CASSKTSNQPQHF.